The clone carrying this TCR beta chain was picked up a small number of times. The data belong to a study of blood T cell repertoires in COVID-19. On the study more broadly: Sample material is recorded as cDNA or gDNA derived from T cells, B-cell-depleted T cells, or PBMCs.

In the original analysis: Nucleated cell counts were estimated from reference gene primer amplification. Only in-frame clones appear in the TCRdb table, and some are missing; sequencing was by immunoSEQ multiplex PCR. V, J and clone size are those of that table, while D and trimming were read from the DNA. The sample contains 80,000 or so clones, approximately 89% of which appear only once. V shed 3 bases and J shed 1 base, with 6 bases lying between them. This CDR3 comprises 13 residues. The sequenced sample consisted of peripheral blood. The chain has TRBV12-3 or TRBV12-4 and TRBJ1-1; D gene uncertain. This TCR was sampled from a man aged 45 to 65 with acute or convalescent COVID-19. For the CDR3, the DNA is TGTGCCAGCAGTTTCATGCGGAACACTGAAGCTTTCTTT. Its protein product is CASSFMRNTEAFF.